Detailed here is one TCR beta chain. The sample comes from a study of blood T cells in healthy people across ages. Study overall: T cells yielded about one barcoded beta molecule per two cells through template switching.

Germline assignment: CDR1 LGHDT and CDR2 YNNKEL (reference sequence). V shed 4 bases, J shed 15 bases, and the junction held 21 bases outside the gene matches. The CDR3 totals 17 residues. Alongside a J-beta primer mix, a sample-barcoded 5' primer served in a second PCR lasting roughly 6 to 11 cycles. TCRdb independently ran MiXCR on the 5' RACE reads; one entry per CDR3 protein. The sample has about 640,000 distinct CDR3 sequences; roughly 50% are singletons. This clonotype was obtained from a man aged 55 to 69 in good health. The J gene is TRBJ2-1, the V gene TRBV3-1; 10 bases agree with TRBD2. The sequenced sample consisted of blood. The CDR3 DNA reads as TGTGCCAGCAGCCCCGCTCAAACCTGGCTAGCGGGGGTGGTTTCGTTCTTC. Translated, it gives CASSPAQTWLAGVVSFF.